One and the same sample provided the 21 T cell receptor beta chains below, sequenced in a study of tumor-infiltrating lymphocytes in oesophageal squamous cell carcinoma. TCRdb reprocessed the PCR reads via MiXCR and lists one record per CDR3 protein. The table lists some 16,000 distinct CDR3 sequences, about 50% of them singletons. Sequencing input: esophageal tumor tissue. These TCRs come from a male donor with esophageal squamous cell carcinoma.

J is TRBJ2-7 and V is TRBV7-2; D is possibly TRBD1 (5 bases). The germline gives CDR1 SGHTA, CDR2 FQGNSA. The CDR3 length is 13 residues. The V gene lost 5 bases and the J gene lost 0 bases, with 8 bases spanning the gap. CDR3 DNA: TGTGCCAGCAGCCGTACAGGCTCCTACGAGCAGTACTTC. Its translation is CASSRTGSYEQYF. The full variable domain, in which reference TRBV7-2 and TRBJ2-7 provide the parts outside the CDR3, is GAGVSQSPSNKVTEKGKDVELRCDPISGHTALYWYRQSLGQGLEFLIYFQGNSAPDKSGLPSDRFSAERTGGSVSTLTIQRTQQEDSAVYLCASSRTGSYEQYFGPGTRLTVT.

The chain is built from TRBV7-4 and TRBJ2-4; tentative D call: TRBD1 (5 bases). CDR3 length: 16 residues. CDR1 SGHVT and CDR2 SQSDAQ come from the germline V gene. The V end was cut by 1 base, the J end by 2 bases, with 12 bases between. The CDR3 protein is CASSLDGAGSKNIQYF. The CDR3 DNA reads TGTGCCAGCAGCTTAGATGGGGCAGGGTCCAAAAACATTCAGTACTTC.

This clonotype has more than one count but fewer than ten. CDR3 coding DNA: TGTGCCAGCAGTGCAGAGATGGGCCTTGGCACAGATACGCAGTATTTT. Translated, it gives CASSAEMGLGTDTQYF. The rearrangement joins TRBV6-1 to TRBJ2-3; unclear D gene. Trimming cost V 4 bases and J 1 base, with 15 bases left between them. The germline V gene encodes CDR1 MNHNS and CDR2 SASEGT. The CDR3 extends over 16 amino acids.

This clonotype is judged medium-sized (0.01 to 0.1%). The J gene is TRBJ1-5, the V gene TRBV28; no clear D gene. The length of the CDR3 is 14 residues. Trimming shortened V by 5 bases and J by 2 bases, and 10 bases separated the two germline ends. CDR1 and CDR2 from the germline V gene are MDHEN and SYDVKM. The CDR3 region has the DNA TGTGCCAGCAGTCTCGCAGTTGGCAATCAGCCCCAGCATTTT. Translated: CASSLAVGNQPQHF.

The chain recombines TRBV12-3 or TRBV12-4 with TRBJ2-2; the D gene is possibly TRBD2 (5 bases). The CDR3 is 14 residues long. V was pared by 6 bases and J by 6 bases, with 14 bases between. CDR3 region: CASRAGAVSGELFF. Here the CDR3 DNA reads TGTGCCAGCAGGGCCGGAGCGGTGTCCGGGGAGCTGTTTTTT.

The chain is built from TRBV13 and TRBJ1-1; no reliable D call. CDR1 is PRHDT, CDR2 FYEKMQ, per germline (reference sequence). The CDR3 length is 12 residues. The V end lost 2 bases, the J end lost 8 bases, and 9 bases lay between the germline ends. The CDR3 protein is CASSLRGREAFF. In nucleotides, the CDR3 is TGTGCCAGCAGCTTACGGGGAAGAGAAGCTTTCTTT.

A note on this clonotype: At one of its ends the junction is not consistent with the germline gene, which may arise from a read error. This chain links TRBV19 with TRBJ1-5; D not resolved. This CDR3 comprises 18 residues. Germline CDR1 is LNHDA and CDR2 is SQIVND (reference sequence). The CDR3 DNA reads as TGTGCCAGTAGTATAAGATCGGGAGTGAGAAGTAGCGATCAGCCCCAGCATTTT. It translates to CASSIRSGVRSSDQPQHF. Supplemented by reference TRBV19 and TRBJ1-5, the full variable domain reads DGGITQSPKYLFRKEGQNVTLSCEQNLNHDAMYWYRQDPGQGLRLIYYSQIVNDFQKGDIAEGYSVSREKKESFPLTVTSAQKNPTAFYLCASSIRSGVRSSDQPQHFGDGTRLSIL.

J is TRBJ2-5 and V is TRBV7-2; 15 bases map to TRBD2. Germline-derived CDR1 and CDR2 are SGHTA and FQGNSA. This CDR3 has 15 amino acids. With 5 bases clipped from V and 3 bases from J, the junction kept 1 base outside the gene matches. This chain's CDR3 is CASSRTSGGEETQYF. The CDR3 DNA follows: TGTGCCAGCAGCCGGACTAGCGGGGGGGAAGAGACCCAGTACTTC.

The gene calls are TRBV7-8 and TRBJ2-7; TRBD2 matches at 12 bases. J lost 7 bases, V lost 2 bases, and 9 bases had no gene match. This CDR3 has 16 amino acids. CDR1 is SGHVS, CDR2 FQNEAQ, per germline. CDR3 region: CASSLRRTSGNNEQYF. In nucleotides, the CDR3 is TGTGCCAGCAGCTTAAGAAGGACTAGCGGGAACAATGAGCAGTACTTC.

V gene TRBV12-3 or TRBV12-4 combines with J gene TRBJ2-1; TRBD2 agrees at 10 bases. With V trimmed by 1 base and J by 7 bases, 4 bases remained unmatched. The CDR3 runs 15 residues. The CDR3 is CASSLGSSGSNEQFF. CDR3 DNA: TGTGCCAGCAGTTTAGGCTCTAGCGGGAGTAATGAGCAGTTCTTC.

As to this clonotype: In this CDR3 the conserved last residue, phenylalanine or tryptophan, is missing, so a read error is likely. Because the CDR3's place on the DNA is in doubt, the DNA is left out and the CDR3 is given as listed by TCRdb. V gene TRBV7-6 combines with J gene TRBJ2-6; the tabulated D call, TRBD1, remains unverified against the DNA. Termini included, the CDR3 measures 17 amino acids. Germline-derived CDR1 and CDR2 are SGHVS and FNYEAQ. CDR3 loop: CASSLYSTGKNEQYFGA.

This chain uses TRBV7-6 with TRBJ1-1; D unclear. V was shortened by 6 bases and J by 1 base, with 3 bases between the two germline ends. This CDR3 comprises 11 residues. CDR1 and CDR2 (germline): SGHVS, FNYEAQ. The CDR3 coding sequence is TGTGCCAGCAGATCGAACACTGAAGCTTTCTTT. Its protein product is CASRSNTEAFF.

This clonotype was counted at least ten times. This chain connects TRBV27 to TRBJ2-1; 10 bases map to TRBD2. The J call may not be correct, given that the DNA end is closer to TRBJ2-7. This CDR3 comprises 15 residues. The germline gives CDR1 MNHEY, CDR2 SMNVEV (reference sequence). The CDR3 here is CASSWSSGRTYEQYF. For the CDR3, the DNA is TGTGCCAGCAGTTGGAGTAGCGGGAGGACCTACGAGCAGTACTTC.

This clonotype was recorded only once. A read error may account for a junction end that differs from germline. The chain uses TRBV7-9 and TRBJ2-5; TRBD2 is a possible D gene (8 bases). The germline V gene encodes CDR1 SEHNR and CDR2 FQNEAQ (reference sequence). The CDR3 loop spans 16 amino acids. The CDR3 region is CASSPGGTGGRETQYF. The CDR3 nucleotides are TGTGCTAGCAGCCCAGGGGGGACGGGGGGGCGAGAGACCCAGTACTTC. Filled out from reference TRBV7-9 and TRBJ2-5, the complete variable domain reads DTGVSQNPRHKITKRGQNVTFRCDPISEHNRLYWYRQTLGQGPEFLTYFQNEAQLEKSRLLSDRFSAERPKGSFSTLEIQRTEQGDSAMYLCASSPGGTGGRETQYFGPGTRLLVL.

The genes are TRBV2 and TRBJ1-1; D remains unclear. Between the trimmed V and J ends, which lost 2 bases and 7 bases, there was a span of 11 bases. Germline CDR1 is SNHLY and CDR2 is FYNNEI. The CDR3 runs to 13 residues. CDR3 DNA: TGTGCCAGCAGTGAACGGGGTTTCAGTGAAGCTTTCTTT. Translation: CASSERGFSEAFF. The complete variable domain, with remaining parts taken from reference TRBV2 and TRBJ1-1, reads EPEVTQTPSHQVTQMGQEVILRCVPISNHLYFYWYRQILGQKVEFLVSFYNNEISEKSEIFDDQFSVERPDGSNFTLKIRSTKLEDSAMYFCASSERGFSEAFFGQGTRLTVV.

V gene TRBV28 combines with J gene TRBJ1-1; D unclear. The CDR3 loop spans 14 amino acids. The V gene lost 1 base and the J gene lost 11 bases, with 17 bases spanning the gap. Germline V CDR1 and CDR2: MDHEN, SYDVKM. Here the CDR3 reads CASSLFREAFGAFF. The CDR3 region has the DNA TGTGCCAGCAGTTTATTTAGGGAGGCCTTTGGGGCTTTCTTT. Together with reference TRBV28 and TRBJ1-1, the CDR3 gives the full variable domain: DVKVTQSSRYLVKRTGEKVFLECVQDMDHENMFWYRQDPGLGLRLIYFSYDVKMKEKGDIPEGYSVSREKKERFSLILESASTNQTSMYLCASSLFREAFGAFFGQGTRLTVV.

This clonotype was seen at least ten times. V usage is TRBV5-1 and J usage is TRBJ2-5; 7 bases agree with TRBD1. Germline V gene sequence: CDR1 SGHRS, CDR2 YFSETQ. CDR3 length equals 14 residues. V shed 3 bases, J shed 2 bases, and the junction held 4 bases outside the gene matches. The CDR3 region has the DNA TGCGCCAGCAGCTATCGGGACAGACAAGAGACCCAGTACTTC. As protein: CASSYRDRQETQYF. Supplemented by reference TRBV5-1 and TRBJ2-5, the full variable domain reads KAGVTQTPRYLIKTRGQQVTLSCSPISGHRSVSWYQQTPGQGLQFLFEYFSETQRNKGNFPGRFSGRQFSNSRSEMNVSTLELGDSALYLCASSYRDRQETQYFGPGTRLLVL.

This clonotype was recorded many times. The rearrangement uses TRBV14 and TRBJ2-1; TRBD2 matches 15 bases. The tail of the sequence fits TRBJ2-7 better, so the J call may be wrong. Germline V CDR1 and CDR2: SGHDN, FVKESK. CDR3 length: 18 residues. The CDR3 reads CASSSRTSGRALIYEQYF. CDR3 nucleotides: TGTGCCAGCAGCTCCCGGACTAGCGGGAGGGCCCTCATATACGAGCAGTACTTC.

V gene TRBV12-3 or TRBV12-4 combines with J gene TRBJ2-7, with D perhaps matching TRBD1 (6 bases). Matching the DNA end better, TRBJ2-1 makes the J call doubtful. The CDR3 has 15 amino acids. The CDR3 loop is CASIGQLSSYNEQFF. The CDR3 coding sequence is TGTGCCAGCATCGGACAGTTGAGCTCCTACAATGAGCAGTTCTTC.

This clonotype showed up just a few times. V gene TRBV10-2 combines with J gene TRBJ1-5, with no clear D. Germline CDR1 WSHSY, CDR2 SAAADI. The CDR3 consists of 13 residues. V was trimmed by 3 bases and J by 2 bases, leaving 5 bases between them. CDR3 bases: TGCGCCAGCAGTGATTGGGGCAATCAGCCCCAGCATTTT. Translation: CASSDWGNQPQHF.

The CDR3 DNA reads as TGTGCCAGCAGCTTAGGGGGGACGCTAGTCTACGAGCAGTACTTC. Translating gives CASSLGGTLVYEQYF. V usage is TRBV7-2 and J usage is TRBJ2-1; the D call may be TRBD1 or TRBD2 (5 bases each). The J call is in doubt because the DNA end fits TRBJ2-7 better. Germline values: CDR1 SGHTA, CDR2 FQGNSA. The CDR3 extends over 15 amino acids.